Listed below are T cell receptor beta chains from one sample, sequenced in a study of shared clonotypes between healthy human individuals. Here immunoSEQ multiplex PCR was the method, and the copy in TCRdb shows in-frame clones only, minus some. Of some 1,100,000 clones listed, 75% to 80% were seen once; the top ten hold around 0.47%. The sequenced sample was memory CD4+ T cells from PBMCs. The source of these receptors is a man between 18 and 35 years old in good health. Some clones in this sample may be carry-over from other donors' samples. CDR3s include the opening cysteine and the closing phenylalanine or tryptophan. D genes are given only for firm matches. Clone size is not always given. Where it is, it says once, few, many or a class for expanded clones.

d_call,clone_size,cdr3_length,v_call,j_call,cdr3_nt,cdr3_aa
NA,NA,13,TRBV11-2,TRBJ2-1,TGTGCCAGCACCAGGGGCGTGGGGGAACTGAAGTTCTTC,CASTRGVGELKFF
NA,NA,14,TRBV6-1,TRBJ1-4,TGTGCCAGCAGTTCACAGGGTTGGGGAGAAAAACTGTTTTTT,CASSSQGWGEKLFF
TRBD1,NA,14,TRBV5-1,TRBJ1-2,TGCGCCAGCAGCTCGCGGGACAGCACCTATGGCTACACCTTC,CASSSRDSTYGYTF
NA,NA,14,TRBV5-4,TRBJ2-2,TGTGCCAGCAGCTTGGCACAGTACACCGGGGAGCTGTTTTTT,CASSLAQYTGELFF
NA,NA,12,TRBV2,TRBJ2-3,TGTGCCAGCAGTGAACTGGCAGATACGCAGTATTTT,CASSELADTQYF
TRBD2,few,18,TRBV7-9,TRBJ2-1,TGTGCCAGCAGCTCTTGGACTAGCGGGAGTTGGATCTACAATGAGCAGTTCTTC,CASSSWTSGSWIYNEQFF
TRBD2,NA,14,TRBV27,TRBJ2-7,TGTGCCAGCAGTATGAACGGGGGTAGCGGGAGCCTTTACTTC,CASSMNGGSGSLYF
TRBD2,NA,16,TRBV5-1,TRBJ2-1,TGCGCCAGCAGCTTGATGGCGGGAGCTGTCCGGCCTAAGCAGTTCTTC,CASSLMAGAVRPKQFF
NA,NA,11,TRBV6-1,TRBJ1-1,TGTGCCAGCAGTTTGGGCTTTGGAGCTTTCTTT,CASSLGFGAFF
TRBD1,NA,17,TRBV13,TRBJ2-4,TGTGCCAGCAGCTTAAGATTGACAGGGGCTACCAAAAACATTCAGTACTTC,CASSLRLTGATKNIQYF
NA,NA,14,TRBV27,TRBJ1-5,TGTGCCAGCAGTTTAGCAGGGCTCGACCAGCCCCAGCATTTT,CASSLAGLDQPQHF
NA,NA,14,TRBV4-2,TRBJ2-2,TGTGCCAGCAGCCAAGATGACCGCACCGGGGAGCTGTTTTTT,CASSQDDRTGELFF
NA,NA,13,TRBV7-9,TRBJ2-7,TGTGCCAGCAGCTTAGCACGCTCCTACGAGCAGTACTTC,CASSLARSYEQYF
NA,NA,14,TRBV7-3,TRBJ1-1,TGTGCCAGCAGCTTAAACGGGAAGAACACTGAAGCTTTCTTT,CASSLNGKNTEAFF
NA,NA,15,TRBV29-1,TRBJ2-3,TGCAGCGTCTTAGGCTCTTACTGGGGGTCAGATACGCAGTATTTT,CSVLGSYWGSDTQYF
NA,NA,13,TRBV28,TRBJ2-5,TGTGCCAGCCTGAGGAGGACCCAAGAGACCCAGTACTTC,CASLRRTQETQYF
NA,once,14,TRBV30,TRBJ1-1,TGTGCCTGGGGCCCGTGGGGGGGGCGGACTGAAGCTTTCTTT,CAWGPWGGRTEAFF
NA,few,13,TRBV7-6,TRBJ1-2,TGTGCCAGCAGAGCGGGGAGTGACTATGGCTACACCTTC,CASRAGSDYGYTF
NA,NA,13,TRBV19,TRBJ2-3,TGTGCCAGTGCACAACAGAGCACAGATACGCAGTATTTT,CASAQQSTDTQYF
TRBD1,NA,15,TRBV6-5,TRBJ2-1,TGTGCCAGCAGATCTGGACAGGAGATCTACAATGAGCAGTTCTTC,CASRSGQEIYNEQFF
TRBD2,NA,13,TRBV5-4,TRBJ2-5,TGTGCCAGCAGCTTGCGGGGGGGAGAGACCCAGTACTTC,CASSLRGGETQYF
NA,NA,15,TRBV6-5,TRBJ2-1,TGTGCCAGCAGTGCCGGGTTCGCGCTCTACAATGAGCAGTTCTTC,CASSAGFALYNEQFF